Below, 7 T cell receptor beta chains from the same sample are listed, as sequenced in a study of blood T cells in healthy people across ages. Next came a second PCR, run for about 7 to 12 cycles, which used a sample-barcoded 5' primer along with a J-beta primer mix. TCRdb re-analysed the 5' RACE reads in MiXCR, keeping a single row per CDR3 protein. The data show hundreds of thousands of distinct CDR3 sequences, 25% to 30% seen once. What was sequenced was blood. Receptors were obtained from a woman between 65 and 79 years old in good health.

This clonotype was seen more than once but under ten times. V is TRBV29-1 and J is TRBJ2-5; D might be TRBD2 (5 bases). This CDR3 contains 12 residues. Germline lookup yields CDR1 SQVTM and CDR2 ANQGSEA. V lost 7 bases and J 0 bases, leaving 9 bases between the germline ends. The CDR3 region is CSAAAYQETQYF. CDR3 coding DNA: TGCAGCGCAGCGGCGTACCAAGAGACCCAGTACTTC. Filled out from reference TRBV29-1 and TRBJ2-5, the complete variable domain reads SAVISQKPSRDICQRGTSLTIQCQVDSQVTMMFWYRQQPGQSLTLIATANQGSEATYESGFVIDKFPISRPNLTFSTLTVSNMSPEDSSIYLCSAAAYQETQYFGPGTRLLVL.

This clonotype was seen a few times. The CDR3 is CASSYGTSYNEQFF. Here the CDR3 DNA reads TGTGCCAGCAGTTACGGGACAAGCTACAATGAGCAGTTCTTC. This chain uses TRBV6-6 with TRBJ2-1, with TRBD1 as a possible D gene (6 bases). The CDR3 consists of 14 residues. The V gene lost 2 bases and the J gene lost 3 bases, with 8 bases spanning the gap. Per germline, CDR1 MNHNY and CDR2 SVGAGI (reference sequence).

This clonotype has more than one count but fewer than ten. The J gene is TRBJ1-1, the V gene TRBV5-1, with a weak D call TRBD1 (6 bases). Looked up from germline, CDR1 is SGHRS and CDR2 is YFSETQ. The CDR3 consists of 15 residues. Deletions cut 3 bases from V and 0 bases from J, with 12 bases between. CDR3 sequence (DNA): TGCGCCAGCAGCTCCCAGGACAGATTGAACACTGAAGCTTTCTTT. It codes for CASSSQDRLNTEAFF.

The chain recombines TRBV29-1 with TRBJ2-5; D not resolved. The CDR3 runs 13 residues. The V end lost 3 bases, the J end lost 3 bases, and 11 bases lay between the germline ends. CDR1 and CDR2 (germline): SQVTM, ANQGSEA. The CDR3 reads CSVDYGSEETQYF. The DNA for the CDR3 is TGCAGCGTTGATTATGGGTCAGAAGAGACCCAGTACTTC. Based on the CDR3 plus reference TRBV29-1 and TRBJ2-5, the full variable domain is SAVISQKPSRDICQRGTSLTIQCQVDSQVTMMFWYRQQPGQSLTLIATANQGSEATYESGFVIDKFPISRPNLTFSTLTVSNMSPEDSSIYLCSVDYGSEETQYFGPGTRLLVL.

V usage is TRBV10-3 and J usage is TRBJ1-1, with unresolved D. Germline lookup yields CDR1 ENHRY and CDR2 SYGVKD. The length of the CDR3 is 12 residues. V lost 5 bases and J 7 bases, leaving 11 bases between the germline ends. The CDR3 DNA sequence: TGTGCCATCAGTTCGACGAGTGGTGAAGCTTTCTTT. Translated: CAISSTSGEAFF.

This clonotype appeared many times. The chain is built from TRBV6-1 and TRBJ1-2, with 7 nucleotides matching TRBD1. Germline V gene sequence: CDR1 MNHNS, CDR2 SASEGT. CDR3 length: 15 residues. V dropped 0 bases and J dropped 5; count of bases not matched to a gene: 6. CDR3 nucleotide sequence: TGTGCCAGCAGTGAAGCCGGGACAGCAAGATATGGCTACACCTTC. Residues: CASSEAGTARYGYTF.

This chain connects TRBV4-1 to TRBJ2-1, with 9 bases identical to TRBD1. CDR3 length: 17 residues. Looked up from germline, CDR1 is MGHRA and CDR2 is YSYEKL. V dropped 2 bases and J dropped 7; count of bases not matched to a gene: 12. The CDR3 reads CASSQPLGQGRGNEQFF. The CDR3 DNA reads as TGCGCCAGCAGCCAACCCCTGGGACAGGGAAGGGGGAATGAGCAGTTCTTC.